This TCR beta chain was found in a study of identical twins. The study, taken as a whole, reports: Invariant cells of the MAIT and iNKT types might have partly distorted the zero-insertion analyses. Surplus twin overlap in beta out-of-frame sequences was less pronounced. Among out-of-frame alpha sequences shared by twins, low generation probability occurred in excess. Insertions ran lower in abundant cord blood beta clonotypes, though not in memory repertoires.

TCRdb processed the 5' RACE reads anew with MiXCR; each CDR3 protein has one entry. The top ten clones hold 8% to 10% of a sample with 350,000 to 400,000 distinct CDR3 sequences, roughly 9% of them seen once. This clonotype was counted between two and nine times. Its specificity is not known. Sequencing was performed on naive T cells sorted from blood. The clonotype comes from a woman in her forties or fifties in good health.

CDR3 DNA sequence: TGTGCCAGCAGCAAAGTCAAATACAATGAGCAGTTCTTC. Translating it yields CASSKVKYNEQFF. This sequence joins TRBV21-1 and TRBJ2-1. TRBV21-1 is assigned pseudogene status. This CDR3 has 13 amino acids.